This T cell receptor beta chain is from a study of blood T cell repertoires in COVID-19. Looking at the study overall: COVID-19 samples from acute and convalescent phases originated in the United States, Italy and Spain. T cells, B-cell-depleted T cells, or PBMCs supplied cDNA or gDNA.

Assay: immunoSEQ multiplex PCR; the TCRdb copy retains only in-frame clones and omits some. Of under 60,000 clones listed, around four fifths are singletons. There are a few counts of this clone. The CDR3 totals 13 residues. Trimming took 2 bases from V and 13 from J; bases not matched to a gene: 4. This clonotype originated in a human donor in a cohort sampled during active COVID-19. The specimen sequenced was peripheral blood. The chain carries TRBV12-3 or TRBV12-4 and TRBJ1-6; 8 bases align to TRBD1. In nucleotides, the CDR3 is TGTGCCAGCAGTTTACCCCGACAGGGGCCCCTCCACTTT. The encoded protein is CASSLPRQGPLHF.